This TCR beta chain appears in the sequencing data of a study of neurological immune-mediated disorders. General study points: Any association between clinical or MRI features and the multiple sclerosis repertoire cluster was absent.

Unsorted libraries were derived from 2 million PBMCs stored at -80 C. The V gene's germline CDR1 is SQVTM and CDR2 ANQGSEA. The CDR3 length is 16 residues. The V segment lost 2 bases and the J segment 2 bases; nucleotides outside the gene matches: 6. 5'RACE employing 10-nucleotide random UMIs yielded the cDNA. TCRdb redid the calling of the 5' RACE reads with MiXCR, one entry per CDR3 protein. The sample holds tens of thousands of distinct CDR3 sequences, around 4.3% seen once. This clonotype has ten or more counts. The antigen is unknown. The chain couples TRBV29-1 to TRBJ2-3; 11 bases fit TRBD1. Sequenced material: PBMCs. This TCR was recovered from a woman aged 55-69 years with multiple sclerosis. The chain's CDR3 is CSVEPGTGGYTDTQYF. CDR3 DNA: TGCAGCGTTGAACCCGGGACAGGGGGATACACAGATACGCAGTATTTT.